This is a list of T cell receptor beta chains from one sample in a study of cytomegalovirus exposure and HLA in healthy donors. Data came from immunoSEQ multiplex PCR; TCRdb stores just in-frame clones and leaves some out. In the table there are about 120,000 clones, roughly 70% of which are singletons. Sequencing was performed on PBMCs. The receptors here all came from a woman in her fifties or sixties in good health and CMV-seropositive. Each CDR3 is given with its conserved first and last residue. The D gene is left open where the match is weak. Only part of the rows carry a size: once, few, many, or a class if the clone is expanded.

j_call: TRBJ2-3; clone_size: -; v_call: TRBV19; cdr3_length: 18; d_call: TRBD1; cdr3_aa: CASSETARQGLNTDTQYF; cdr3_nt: TGTGCCAGTAGCGAAACAGCCCGACAGGGTCTAAACACAGATACGCAGTATTTT
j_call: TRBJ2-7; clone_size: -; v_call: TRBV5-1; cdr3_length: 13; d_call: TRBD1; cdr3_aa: CASSRQGVDEQYF; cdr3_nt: TGCGCCAGCAGCCGACAGGGTGTCGACGAGCAGTACTTC
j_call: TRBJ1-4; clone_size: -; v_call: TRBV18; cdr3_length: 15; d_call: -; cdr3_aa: CASSPLRQTNEKLFF; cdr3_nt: TGTGCCAGCTCACCTCTTAGACAGACTAATGAAAAACTGTTTTTT
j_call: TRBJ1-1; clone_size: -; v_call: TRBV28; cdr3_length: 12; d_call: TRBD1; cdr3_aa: CASSLRDRGAFF; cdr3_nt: TGTGCCAGCAGTTTGAGGGACAGGGGAGCTTTCTTT
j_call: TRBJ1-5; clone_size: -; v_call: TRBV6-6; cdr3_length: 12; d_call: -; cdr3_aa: CASSYSEQPQHF; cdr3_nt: TGTGCCAGCAGTTACTCAGAGCAGCCCCAGCATTTT
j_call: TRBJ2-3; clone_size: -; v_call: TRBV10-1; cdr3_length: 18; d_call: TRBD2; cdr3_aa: CASSEKGLAILSTDTQYF; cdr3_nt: TGCGCCAGCAGTGAGAAGGGACTAGCGATTCTCAGCACAGATACGCAGTATTTT
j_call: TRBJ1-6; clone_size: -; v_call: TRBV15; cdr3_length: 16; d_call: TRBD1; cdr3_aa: CATSRDYGTGDSPLHF; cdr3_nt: TGTGCCACCAGCAGAGATTATGGGACAGGGGATTCACCCCTCCACTTT
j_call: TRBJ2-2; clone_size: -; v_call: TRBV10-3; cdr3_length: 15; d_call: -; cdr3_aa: CAISDTQGRTGELFF; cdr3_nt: TGTGCCATCAGTGATACACAGGGCCGCACCGGGGAGCTGTTTTTT
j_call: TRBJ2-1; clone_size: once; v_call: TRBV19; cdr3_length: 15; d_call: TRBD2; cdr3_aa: CASRSTSGGYNEQFF; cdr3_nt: TGTGCCAGCCGATCAACTAGCGGGGGGTACAATGAGCAGTTCTTC
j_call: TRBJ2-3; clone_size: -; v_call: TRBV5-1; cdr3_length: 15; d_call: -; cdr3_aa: CASSRRVIGTDTQYF; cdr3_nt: TGCGCCAGCAGCCGCAGGGTTATAGGCACAGATACGCAGTATTTT
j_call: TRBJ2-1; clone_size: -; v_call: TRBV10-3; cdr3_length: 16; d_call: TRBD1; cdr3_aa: CAISNVQGASSNEQFF; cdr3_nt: TGTGCCATCAGTAACGTACAGGGGGCTTCTTCCAATGAGCAGTTCTTC
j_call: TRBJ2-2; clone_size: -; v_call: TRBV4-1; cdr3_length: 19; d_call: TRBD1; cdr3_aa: CASSQASPNGQGDTGELFF; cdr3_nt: TGCGCCAGCAGCCAAGCTTCCCCTAACGGACAGGGAGACACCGGGGAGCTGTTTTTT
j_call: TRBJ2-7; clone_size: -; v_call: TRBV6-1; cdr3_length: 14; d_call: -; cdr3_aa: CASESRGGPYEQYF; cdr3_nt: TGTGCCAGCGAAAGTAGGGGGGGACCCTACGAGCAGTACTTC
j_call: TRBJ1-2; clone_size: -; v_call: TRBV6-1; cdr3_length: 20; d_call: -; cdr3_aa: CASSEDPVRARFEGGYGYTF; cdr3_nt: TGTGCCAGCAGTGAAGACCCCGTAAGGGCCCGATTTGAGGGAGGCTATGGCTACACCTTC
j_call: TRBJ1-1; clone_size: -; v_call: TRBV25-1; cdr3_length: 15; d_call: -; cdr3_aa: CASSELGGEDTEAFF; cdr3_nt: TGTGCCAGCAGTGAATTGGGCGGGGAGGACACTGAAGCTTTCTTT
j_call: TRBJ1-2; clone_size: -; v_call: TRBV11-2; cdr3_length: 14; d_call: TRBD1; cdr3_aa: CASSLTGPNYGYTF; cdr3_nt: TGTGCCAGCAGCTTGACAGGGCCTAACTATGGCTACACCTTC
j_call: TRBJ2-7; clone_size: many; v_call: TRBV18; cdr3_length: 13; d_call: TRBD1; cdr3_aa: CASSLGQGYEQYF; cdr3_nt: TGTGCCAGCTCACTGGGACAGGGCTACGAGCAGTACTTC
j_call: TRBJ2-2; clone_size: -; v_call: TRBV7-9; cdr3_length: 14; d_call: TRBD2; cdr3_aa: CASSLDGRAGELFF; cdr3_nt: TGTGCCAGCAGCTTAGATGGGAGGGCCGGGGAGCTGTTTTTT
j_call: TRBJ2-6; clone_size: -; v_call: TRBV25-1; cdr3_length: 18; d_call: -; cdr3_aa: CASSELGQGSSGANVLTF; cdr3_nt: TGTGCCAGCAGTGAATTGGGGCAGGGGAGCTCTGGGGCCAACGTCCTGACTTTC
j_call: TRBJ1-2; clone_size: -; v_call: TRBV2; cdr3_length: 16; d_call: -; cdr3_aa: CASRDVAAMTSYGYTF; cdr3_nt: TGTGCCAGCAGAGATGTGGCAGCTATGACTAGCTATGGCTACACCTTC
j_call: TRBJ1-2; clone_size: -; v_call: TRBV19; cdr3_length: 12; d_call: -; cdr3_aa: CASIGRGGGYTF; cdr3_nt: TGTGCCAGTATCGGCAGAGGCGGAGGCTACACCTTC
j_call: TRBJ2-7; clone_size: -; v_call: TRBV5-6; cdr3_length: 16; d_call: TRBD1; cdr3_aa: CASSLGLAGGIYEQYF; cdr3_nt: TGTGCCAGCAGCTTGGGGTTGGCAGGGGGTATCTACGAGCAGTACTTC
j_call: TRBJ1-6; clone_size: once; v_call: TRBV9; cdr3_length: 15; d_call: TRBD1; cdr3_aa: CASSFGQGINSPLHF; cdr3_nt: TGTGCCAGCAGCTTTGGACAGGGGATTAATTCACCCCTCCACTTT
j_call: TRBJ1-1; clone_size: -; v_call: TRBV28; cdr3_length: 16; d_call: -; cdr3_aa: CASSSVLPTPNTEAFF; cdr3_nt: TGTGCCAGCAGTTCGGTCCTCCCCACCCCGAACACTGAAGCTTTCTTT
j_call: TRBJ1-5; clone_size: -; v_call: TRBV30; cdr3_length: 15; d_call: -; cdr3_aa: CAWSGLVTDNQPQHF; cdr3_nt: TGTGCCTGGAGTGGCCTAGTAACCGACAATCAGCCCCAGCATTTT
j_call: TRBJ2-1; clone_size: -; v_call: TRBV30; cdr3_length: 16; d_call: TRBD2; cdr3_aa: CAWSPIRVAGAKRPFF; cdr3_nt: TGTGCCTGGAGTCCCATTCGGGTAGCGGGGGCTAAGAGACCGTTCTTC
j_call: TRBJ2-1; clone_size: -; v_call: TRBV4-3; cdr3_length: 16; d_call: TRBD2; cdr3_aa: CASSQVGGLTYNEQFF; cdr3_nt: TGCGCCAGCAGCCAAGTCGGGGGACTAACGTACAATGAGCAGTTCTTC
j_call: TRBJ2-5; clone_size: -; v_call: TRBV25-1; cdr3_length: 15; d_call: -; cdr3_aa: CASSDRGAGEETQYF; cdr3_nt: TGTGCCAGCAGTGATAGGGGGGCGGGAGAAGAGACCCAGTACTTC
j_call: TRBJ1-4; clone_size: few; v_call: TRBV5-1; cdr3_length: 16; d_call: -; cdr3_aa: CASSFTTGATNEKLFF; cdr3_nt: TGCGCCAGCAGTTTCACGACCGGAGCAACTAATGAAAAACTGTTTTTT
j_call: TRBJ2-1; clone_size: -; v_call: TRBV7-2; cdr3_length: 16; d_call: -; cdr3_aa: CASSLVGQGMANEQFF; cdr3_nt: TGTGCCAGCAGCTTAGTTGGGCAGGGTATGGCCAATGAGCAGTTCTTC
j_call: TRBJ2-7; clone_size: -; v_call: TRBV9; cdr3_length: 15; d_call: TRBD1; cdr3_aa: CASSSRTGSSTEQYF; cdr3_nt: TGTGCCAGCAGCTCCCGGACAGGAAGTTCGACCGAGCAGTACTTC
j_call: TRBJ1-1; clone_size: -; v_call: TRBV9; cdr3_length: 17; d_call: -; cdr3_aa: CASSVDFAVDMNTEAFF; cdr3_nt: TGTGCCAGCAGCGTAGATTTTGCAGTCGACATGAACACTGAAGCTTTCTTT
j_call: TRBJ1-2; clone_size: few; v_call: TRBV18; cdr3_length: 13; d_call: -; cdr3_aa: CASSPDSNYGYTF; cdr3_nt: TGTGCCAGCTCACCAGACAGTAACTATGGCTACACCTTC